The 23 T cell receptor beta chains below all came from one sample that was sequenced in a study of T cell responses to AZD1222 COVID-19 vaccine. Sequencing used immunoSEQ multiplex PCR; TCRdb keeps in-frame clones, though not all of them. The table lists some 150,000 clones, roughly 88% of them singletons. Source: peripheral blood, taken on day 0 of AZD1222 vaccination. The receptors were sampled from an adult in good health.

The chain uses TRBV9 and TRBJ2-3, with D tentatively TRBD2 (6 bases). CDR1 is SGDLS and CDR2 is YYNGEE in the germline V gene. Trimming took off 0 bases at V and 0 bases at J, with 14 bases between the two ends. The CDR3 runs to 17 residues. The CDR3 loop is CASSVGGSSVSTDTQYF. The CDR3, as DNA: TGTGCCAGCAGCGTAGGGGGGTCTAGCGTAAGCACAGATACGCAGTATTTT.

The chain is built from TRBV19 and TRBJ2-2; D not resolved. Germline V gives CDR1 LNHDA, CDR2 SQIVND (reference sequence). Trimming took off 5 bases at V and 0 bases at J, with 4 bases between the two ends. There are 13 residues in the CDR3. The CDR3 protein is CASSAANTGELFF. The CDR3 bases are TGTGCCAGTAGTGCCGCGAACACCGGGGAGCTGTTTTTT. Filled out from reference TRBV19 and TRBJ2-2, the complete variable domain reads DGGITQSPKYLFRKEGQNVTLSCEQNLNHDAMYWYRQDPGQGLRLIYYSQIVNDFQKGDIAEGYSVSREKKESFPLTVTSAQKNPTAFYLCASSAANTGELFFGEGSRLTVL.

The chain couples TRBV5-6 to TRBJ2-6; TRBD2 might be the D (6 bases). Germline loops: CDR1 SGHDT, CDR2 YYEEEE. V dropped 9 bases and J dropped 0 bases, with 13 bases sitting between them. The CDR3 is 15 amino acids. Here the CDR3 DNA reads TGTGCCACCCGTACCGGGGGCTCTGGGGCCAACGTCCTGACTTTC. Its translation is CATRTGGSGANVLTF. The whole variable domain, remainder taken from reference TRBV5-6 and TRBJ2-6, is DAGVTQSPTHLIKTRGQQVTLRCSPKSGHDTVSWYQQALGQGPQFIFQYYEEEERQRGNFPDRFSGHQFPNYSSELNVNALLLGDSALYLCATRTGGSGANVLTFGAGSRLTVL.

This clone was picked up one time. The J gene is TRBJ1-2, the V gene TRBV5-1; 8 bases agree with TRBD1. V shed 3 bases and J 3 bases; nucleotides not matched to a gene: 10. From germline, CDR1 is SGHRS and CDR2 YFSETQ. This CDR3 spans 16 amino acids. CDR3: CASSYGPGQEDYGYTF. Here the CDR3 DNA reads TGCGCCAGCAGCTACGGCCCGGGACAGGAAGACTATGGCTACACCTTC.

The rearrangement uses TRBV6-4 and TRBJ2-1; 8 bases fit TRBD2. Trimming at V came to 6 bases and at J to 8 bases, leaving 9 bases not matched to a gene. Germline assignment: CDR1 MRHNA and CDR2 SNTAGT. CDR3 size: 14 residues. The CDR3 region is CASSPAGGLDEQFF. DNA for the CDR3: TGTGCCAGCAGCCCGGCGGGGGGCTTGGATGAGCAGTTCTTC.

The V gene is TRBV5-1, the J gene TRBJ1-6; 9 bases agree with TRBD1. There are 15 residues in the CDR3. V shed 4 bases and J 9 bases; nucleotides not matched to a gene: 8. Germline V gene lookup returns CDR1 SGHRS and CDR2 YFSETQ. CDR3 sequence reads: CASSRGTGMSSPLHF. CDR3 sequence (DNA): TGCGCCAGCAGCAGGGGGACAGGGATGAGTTCACCCCTCCACTTT.

The rearrangement uses TRBV4-1 and TRBJ2-2; no firm D call. The CDR3 length is 12 residues. From germline, CDR1 is MGHRA and CDR2 YSYEKL. Between the trimmed V and J ends, which lost 4 bases and 6 bases, there was a span of 6 bases. CDR3 DNA: TGCGCCAGCAGCCTCATGGCCGGGGAGCTGTTTTTT. Its protein product is CASSLMAGELFF.

This chain connects TRBV30 to TRBJ2-3, with 11 bases lining up with TRBD2. In germline, CDR1 is GTSNPN, CDR2 SVGIG (reference sequence). The CDR3 contains 13 residues. J lost 4 bases, V lost 5 bases, and 2 bases had no gene match. Here the CDR3 DNA reads TGTGCCTGGGTACTAGCGGGAGCAGATACGCAGTATTTT. Translated: CAWVLAGADTQYF. Full variable domain (rest looked up from reference TRBV30 and TRBJ2-3): SQTIHQWPATLVQPVGSPLSLECTVEGTSNPNLYWYRQAAGRGLQLLFYSVGIGQISSEVPQNLSASRPQDRQFILSSKKLLLSDSGFYLCAWVLAGADTQYFGPGTRLTVL.

The DNA for the CDR3 is TGTGCCAGCAGCTTGGCGAACAGGGGAGTGGAGGTTCGTGAAAAACTGTTTTTT. This translates into CASSLANRGVEVREKLFF. The gene calls are TRBV7-9 and TRBJ1-4; 7 positions match TRBD1. The V gene's germline CDR1 is SEHNR and CDR2 FQNEAQ (reference sequence). The CDR3 loop spans 18 amino acids. With V trimmed by 3 bases and J by 7 bases, 17 bases remained unmatched.

The chain recombines TRBV5-6 with TRBJ2-7; 8 nucleotides align to TRBD1. This CDR3 comprises 13 residues. V trimming: 4 bases; J trimming: 5 bases; junction bases outside the gene matches: 5. CDR1 and CDR2 (germline): SGHDT, YYEEEE. In nucleotides, the CDR3 is TGTGCCAGCAGCCGGGACAGGTTGCACGAGCAGTACTTC. It specifies CASSRDRLHEQYF. The whole variable domain, remainder taken from reference TRBV5-6 and TRBJ2-7, is DAGVTQSPTHLIKTRGQQVTLRCSPKSGHDTVSWYQQALGQGPQFIFQYYEEEERQRGNFPDRFSGHQFPNYSSELNVNALLLGDSALYLCASSRDRLHEQYFGPGTRLTVT.

The rearrangement uses TRBV5-4 and TRBJ1-2; tentative D call: TRBD1 (5 bases). Germline CDR1 reads SGHNT; CDR2 reads YYREEE (reference sequence). The V end lost 0 bases, the J end lost 2 bases, and 11 bases lay between the germline ends. CDR3 size: 15 residues. The CDR3 DNA reads TGTGCCAGCAGCTTGGTAGGGGTTTTAAACTATGGCTACACCTTC. This gives the protein CASSLVGVLNYGYTF.

The chain has TRBV19 and TRBJ1-1; D call uncertain. The CDR3 sequence is 14 residues long. Germline V gene sequence: CDR1 LNHDA, CDR2 SQIVND (reference sequence). Trimming cost V 5 bases and J 0 bases, with 10 bases left between them. Written as DNA, the CDR3 is TGTGCCAGTAGTGTGCAACAGATGAACACTGAAGCTTTCTTT. Its protein product is CASSVQQMNTEAFF.

The chain recombines TRBV5-5 with TRBJ2-1; 12 positions agree with TRBD2. The V gene's germline CDR1 is SGHKS and CDR2 YYEKEE (reference sequence). The CDR3 totals 17 residues. V dropped 0 bases and J dropped 12; count of bases not matched to a gene: 13. CDR3 bases: TGTGCCAGCAGCTTGGTTCTAGCGGGAGGGCCTAGGTCTAGGCAGTTCTTC. Residues: CASSLVLAGGPRSRQFF.

Here the CDR3 reads CASSLSAGDGNTIYF. In DNA form, the CDR3 reads TGTGCCAGCAGCTTAAGCGCGGGGGACGGAAACACCATATATTTT. The V gene is TRBV7-7, the J gene TRBJ1-3; tentative D call: TRBD1 (5 bases). V was pared by 2 bases and J by 4 bases, with 12 bases between. The germline gives CDR1 SSHAT, CDR2 FNYEAQ (reference sequence). This CDR3 has 15 residues.

The rearrangement links TRBV7-3 to TRBJ1-1, with D uncertain. The germline V and J ends were trimmed by 5 bases and 2 bases, with 9 bases remaining between them. This CDR3 has 13 amino acids. Germline V CDR1 and CDR2: SGHTA, FQGTGA. CDR3 nucleotides: TGTGCCAGCAGCGCCATGGACAACACTGAAGCTTTCTTT. It encodes CASSAMDNTEAFF.

The V and J genes are TRBV10-2 and TRBJ2-5; 7 bases are a match to TRBD2. Trimming removed 8 bases from V and 2 bases from J; junction bases left unmatched: 5. Germline V gene data show CDR1 as WSHSY and CDR2 as SAAADI. The CDR3 runs 13 residues. The chain's CDR3 is CASVKRDQETQYF. The CDR3 coding sequence is TGCGCCAGCGTTAAGCGGGATCAAGAGACCCAGTACTTC.

The chain joins TRBV5-5 to TRBJ2-4; TRBD2 agrees at 10 bases. The germline gives CDR1 SGHKS, CDR2 YYEKEE (reference sequence). The V gene end was trimmed by 4 bases and the J gene end by 0 bases; junction bases not matched to a gene: 10. The CDR3 has 18 residues. CDR3 residues: CASSLLLAGRVAKNIQYF. CDR3 nucleotides: TGTGCCAGCAGCCTATTACTAGCGGGACGAGTAGCCAAAAACATTCAGTACTTC.

This clone occurred once. This chain joins TRBV18 and TRBJ1-1; D is undetermined. The V end was cut by 5 bases, the J end by 2 bases, with 9 bases between. The CDR3 covers 13 residues. Germline values: CDR1 KGHSH, CDR2 LQKENI. CDR3 nucleotides: TGTGCCAGCTCAGAACAGTATAACACTGAAGCTTTCTTT. Translating gives CASSEQYNTEAFF.

The genes are TRBV6-6 and TRBJ1-4; the D is unclear. Germline V CDR1 and CDR2: MNHNY, SVGAGI (reference sequence). Trimming shortened V by 5 bases and J by 4 bases, and 5 bases separated the two germline ends. The CDR3 has 12 amino acids. The CDR3 is CASSGDNEKLFF. The CDR3 DNA sequence: TGTGCCAGCAGTGGGGATAATGAAAAACTGTTTTTT.

The chain has TRBV5-1 and TRBJ2-1; 9 bases are a match to TRBD2. J was trimmed by 2 bases and V by 7 bases; bases with no gene match: 4. This CDR3 has 14 amino acids. Germline V CDR1 and CDR2: SGHRS, YFSETQ. For the CDR3, the DNA is TGCGCCAGCTCGGCTAGCGGGGCCTACAATGAGCAGTTCTTC. This sequence encodes CASSASGAYNEQFF.

The chain combines TRBV27 with TRBJ1-5; D gene unclear. The CDR3 has 15 residues. Trimming stripped 8 bases from V and 3 bases from J, with 17 bases between. CDR1 and CDR2 (germline): MNHEY, SMNVEV (reference sequence). This CDR3 is CASARSAVTNQPQHF. The CDR3 nucleotides are TGTGCCAGCGCCAGGTCGGCCGTTACCAATCAGCCCCAGCATTTT.

CDR3 sequence reads: CATGIPGSNQPQHF. The DNA for the CDR3 is TGTGCCACCGGAATTCCAGGTAGCAATCAGCCCCAGCATTTT. The rearrangement links TRBV24-1 to TRBJ1-5; D is unclear. Looked up from germline, CDR1 is KGHDR and CDR2 is SFDVKD. Trimming removed 9 bases at V and 0 bases at J, with 11 bases between. The CDR3 runs 14 residues.

The chain employs TRBV19 and TRBJ2-1, with D tentatively TRBD2 (5 bases). The germline gives CDR1 LNHDA, CDR2 SQIVND (reference sequence). V was shortened by 5 bases and J by 7 bases, with 18 bases between the two germline ends. This CDR3 is 15 amino acids long. DNA for the CDR3: TGTGCCAGTAGTGTGGCCGGCGGGTTAACAAATGAGCAGTTCTTC. It yields the protein CASSVAGGLTNEQFF.